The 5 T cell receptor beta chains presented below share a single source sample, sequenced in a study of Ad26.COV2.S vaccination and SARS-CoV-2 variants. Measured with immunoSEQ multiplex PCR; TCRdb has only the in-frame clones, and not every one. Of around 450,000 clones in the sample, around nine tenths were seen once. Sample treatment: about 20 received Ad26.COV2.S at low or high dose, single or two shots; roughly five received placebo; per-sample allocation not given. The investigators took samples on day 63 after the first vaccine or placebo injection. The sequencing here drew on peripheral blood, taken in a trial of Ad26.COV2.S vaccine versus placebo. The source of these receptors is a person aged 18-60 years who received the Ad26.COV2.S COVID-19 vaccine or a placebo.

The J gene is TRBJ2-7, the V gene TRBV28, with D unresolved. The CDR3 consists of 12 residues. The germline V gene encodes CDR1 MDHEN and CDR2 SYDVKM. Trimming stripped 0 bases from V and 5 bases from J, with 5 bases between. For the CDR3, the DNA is TGTGCCAGCAGTTTATGGGCACACGAGCAGTACTTC. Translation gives CASSLWAHEQYF. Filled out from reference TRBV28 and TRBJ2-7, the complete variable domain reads DVKVTQSSRYLVKRTGEKVFLECVQDMDHENMFWYRQDPGLGLRLIYFSYDVKMKEKGDIPEGYSVSREKKERFSLILESASTNQTSMYLCASSLWAHEQYFGPGTRLTVT.

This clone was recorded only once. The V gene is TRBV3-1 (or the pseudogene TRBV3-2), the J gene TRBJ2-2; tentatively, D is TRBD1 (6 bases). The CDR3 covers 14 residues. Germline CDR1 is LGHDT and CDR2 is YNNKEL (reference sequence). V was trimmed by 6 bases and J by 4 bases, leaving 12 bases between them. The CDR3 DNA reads TGTGCCAGCAGAATAACGGACAGCACCGGGGAGCTGTTTTTT. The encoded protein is CASRITDSTGELFF.

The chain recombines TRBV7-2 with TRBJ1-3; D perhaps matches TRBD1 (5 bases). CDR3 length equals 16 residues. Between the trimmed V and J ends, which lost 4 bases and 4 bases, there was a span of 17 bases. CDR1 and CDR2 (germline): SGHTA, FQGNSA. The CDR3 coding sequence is TGTGCCAGCAGCTCAACACAGGTGTGGGGAGGAAACACCATATATTTT. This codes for CASSSTQVWGGNTIYF. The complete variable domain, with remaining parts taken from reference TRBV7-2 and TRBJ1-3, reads GAGVSQSPSNKVTEKGKDVELRCDPISGHTALYWYRQSLGQGLEFLIYFQGNSAPDKSGLPSDRFSAERTGGSVSTLTIQRTQQEDSAVYLCASSSTQVWGGNTIYFGEGSWLTVV.

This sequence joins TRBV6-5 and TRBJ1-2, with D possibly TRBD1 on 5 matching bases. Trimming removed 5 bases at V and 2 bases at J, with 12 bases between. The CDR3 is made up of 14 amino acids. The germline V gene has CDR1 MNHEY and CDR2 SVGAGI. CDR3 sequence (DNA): TGTGCCAGCAGTCAATGGGACGTAAACTATGGCTACACCTTC. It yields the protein CASSQWDVNYGYTF.

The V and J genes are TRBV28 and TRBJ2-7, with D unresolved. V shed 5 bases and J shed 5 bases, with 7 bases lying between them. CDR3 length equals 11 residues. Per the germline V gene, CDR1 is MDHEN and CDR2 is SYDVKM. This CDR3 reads CASSVLHEQYF. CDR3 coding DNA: TGTGCCAGCAGTGTTTTACACGAGCAGTACTTC.